Included here is one TCR beta chain sequence, with context. Profiling relied on immunoSEQ multiplex PCR, and the TCRdb table lists in-frame clones only, not all of them. The table includes 75,000 to 90,000 clones, 87% detected once. The sample comes from a study of OX40 agonist ivuxolimab in advanced cancers. Whole-study context: Partial response was recorded in three patients: one hepatocellular carcinoma and two cutaneous melanoma cases.

The germline V and J ends were trimmed by 6 bases and 2 bases, with 14 bases remaining between them. CDR1 SGHRS and CDR2 YFSETQ come from the germline V gene. The CDR3 covers 14 residues. The sample consisted of CD4+ or CD8+ T cells sorted from blood, taken in a trial of the OX40 agonist ivuxolimab. This chain links TRBV5-1 with TRBJ1-1; D gene uncertain. The sequence was obtained from an adult with an advanced solid tumor such as melanoma, head and neck, liver or kidney cancer. This chain's CDR3 is CASTLGSDNTEAFF. The CDR3 DNA reads TGCGCCAGCACCCTAGGATCGGATAACACTGAAGCTTTCTTT. The variable domain in full, with the rest retrieved from reference TRBV5-1 and TRBJ1-1, is KAGVTQTPRYLIKTRGQQVTLSCSPISGHRSVSWYQQTPGQGLQFLFEYFSETQRNKGNFPGRFSGRQFSNSRSEMNVSTLELGDSALYLCASTLGSDNTEAFFGQGTRLTVV.